This passage covers 10 T cell receptor beta chains from one sample sequenced in a study of cytomegalovirus exposure and HLA in healthy donors. Primers for the PCR totalled 60 Vbeta and 13 Jbeta. TCRdb's table, derived via immunoSEQ multiplex PCR, lists solely in-frame clones and lacks some. The sample yields about 120,000 clones, around 66% seen once. The sequencing sample was made of PBMCs. The receptors originated from a woman aged 40 to 55 in good health and CMV-seropositive.

The chain links TRBV14 to TRBJ1-2; D ambiguous. V lost 0 bases to trimming and J lost 14 bases, with 16 bases between them. The CDR3 consists of 13 residues. Per germline, CDR1 SGHDN and CDR2 FVKESK. Here the CDR3 DNA reads TGTGCCAGCAGCCAAGATGAGGTCGGTGCGGAAACCTTC. Encoded protein: CASSQDEVGAETF.

This sequence joins TRBV7-6 and TRBJ2-2, with 8 nucleotides matching TRBD2. The CDR3 runs 18 residues. The V segment lost 1 base and the J segment 5 bases; nucleotides outside the gene matches: 12. The germline V gene has CDR1 SGHVS and CDR2 FNYEAQ. DNA of the CDR3: TGTGCCAGCAGCTTAGGGATTAGCGGGACCGGGGTTACCGGGGAGCTGTTTTTT. Its protein product is CASSLGISGTGVTGELFF.

The chain carries TRBV28 and TRBJ2-7, with 9 bases aligning to TRBD1. Germline V gene sequence: CDR1 MDHEN, CDR2 SYDVKM. The junction had 3 bases not matched to a gene; V was cut back by 6 bases and J by 3 bases. The CDR3 is made up of 13 amino acids. The CDR3 is CASSPGQGYEQYF. The CDR3 DNA reads as TGTGCCAGCAGCCCGGGACAGGGCTACGAGCAGTACTTC.

V usage is TRBV4-1 and J usage is TRBJ2-6; D perhaps matches TRBD1 (6 bases). CDR1 and CDR2 from the germline V gene are MGHRA and YSYEKL. CDR3 length: 14 residues. The V end was cut by 5 bases, the J end by 1 base, with 6 bases between. The CDR3 sequence: CASSTGSGANVLTF. The DNA for the CDR3 is TGCGCCAGCAGCACAGGGTCTGGGGCCAACGTCCTGACTTTC.

CDR3 bases: TGTGCCAGTATAGCGCAAGCGGGAGGGCTAAGCTCCTACAATGAGCAGTTCTTC. It translates to CASIAQAGGLSSYNEQFF. This chain connects TRBV19 to TRBJ2-1; 10 bases are shared with TRBD2. The CDR3 consists of 18 residues. V was pared by 7 bases and J by 0 bases, with 12 bases of the junction left unmatched. Germline CDR1 is LNHDA and CDR2 is SQIVND (reference sequence).

The chain has TRBV11-3 and TRBJ1-4; 9 bases are shared with TRBD1. The CDR3 has 14 amino acids. V was pared by 3 bases and J by 8 bases, with 4 bases of the junction left unmatched. The V gene's germline CDR1 is SGHNT and CDR2 YENEEA. The CDR3 bases are TGTGCCAGCAGCTTGGGACAGGGTAGGGAAAAACTGTTTTTT. It codes for CASSLGQGREKLFF. Using reference TRBV11-3 and TRBJ1-4 for the parts outside the CDR3, the full variable domain is EAGVVQSPRYKIIEKKQPVAFWCNPISGHNTLYWYLQNLGQGPELLIRYENEEAVDDSQLPKDRFSAERLKGVDSTLKIQPAELGDSAVYLCASSLGQGREKLFFGSGTQLSVL.

V gene TRBV5-1 combines with J gene TRBJ2-5; TRBD2 aligns across 7 bases. The better agreement between TRBJ2-7 and the DNA end casts doubt on the J call. This CDR3 spans 15 amino acids. CDR1 is SGHRS, CDR2 YFSETQ, per germline. This chain's CDR3 is CASSWREGSSYEQYF. As DNA, the CDR3 is TGCGCCAGCAGTTGGAGGGAGGGTAGCTCCTACGAGCAGTACTTC.

The V and J genes are TRBV7-6 and TRBJ2-6; D is possibly TRBD1 (6 bases). The CDR3 covers 17 residues. The V gene's germline CDR1 is SGHVS and CDR2 FNYEAQ. The germline V and J ends were trimmed by 4 bases and 1 base, with 14 bases remaining between them. The CDR3 bases are TGTGCCAGCAGCTACGCCCTTACAGGGTCTGGGGCCAACGTCCTGACTTTC. Its protein is CASSYALTGSGANVLTF.

The rearrangement uses TRBV30 and TRBJ1-5; 8 nucleotides align to TRBD1. Germline V CDR1 and CDR2: GTSNPN, SVGIG (reference sequence). The CDR3 is made up of 15 amino acids. Losses at the gene ends were 2 bases for V and 3 bases for J; bases not matched to a gene: 6. The chain's CDR3 is CAWSPGTGYNQPQHF. The DNA for the CDR3 is TGTGCCTGGAGTCCCGGGACAGGTTACAATCAGCCCCAGCATTTT.

The rearrangement links TRBV10-3 to TRBJ1-4, with a weak D call TRBD1 (6 bases). CDR1 is ENHRY, CDR2 SYGVKD, per germline. V was clipped by 10 bases and J by 6 bases, with 18 bases between them. The CDR3 is 14 residues long. For the CDR3, the DNA is TGTGCCACCCAAGCGGGGGCAGGGGATGAAAAACTGTTTTTT. Amino acid sequence: CATQAGAGDEKLFF.